Below, one T cell receptor beta chain is given with its context. Its specificity is unknown. The record originates from a study of shared clonotypes between healthy human individuals. Study-level results: A reduction in generation probabilities was seen for non-shared clonotypes relative to those shared by all four donors.

Partitioning of CD4+ cells yielded a CD45RA+ naive subset and a CD45RA-negative memory subset. For each subset, genomic DNA was distributed in equal portions over several immunoSEQ plates. The input for sorted-subset replicate PCRs was approximately 200 ng DNA, 25,000 to 35,000 T cell genomes. Clones were sequenced by immunoSEQ multiplex PCR, and TCRdb holds only the in-frame ones, with some missing. The profile shows about 2.5 million clones, about 90% of them singletons. V shed 1 base and J shed 4 bases, with 10 bases lying between them. There are 14 residues in the CDR3. Germline CDR1 SEHNR, CDR2 FQNEAQ (reference sequence).

What was sequenced was naive CD4+ T cells from PBMCs. Subset indicated: CD45RA+ positively selected. The receptor comes from a man younger than 35 in good health. Some clones in this sample may be carry-over from other donors' samples. This chain uses TRBV7-9 with TRBJ1-2; no firm D call. The CDR3: CASSLVVSGYGYTF. DNA of the CDR3: TGTGCCAGCAGCTTAGTTGTCTCGGGCTATGGCTACACCTTC.